This T cell receptor (beta chain) was sequenced during a study of T cell repertoires in cytomegalovirus infection. Turning to the study itself: Recently identified HLA-C-restricted CMV epitopes and well-studied HLA-B-restricted CMV epitopes were used by the study.

Study-level results: CMV-specific HLA-C-restricted TCR beta clonotypes dominated the ex vivo response.

This clonotype has more than one count but fewer than ten. Its antigen is not known. In TCRdb, the reads were re-called with MiXCR into one record per CDR3 protein. The repertoire holds about 900,000 distinct CDR3 sequences, with around 32% as singletons. CDR3 length: 16 residues. V was pared by 6 bases and J by 7 bases, with 15 bases of the junction left unmatched. The TCR sequence derives from a human donor in good health (CMV status not recorded). Some clones in this sample may be carry-over from other donors' samples. The chain combines TRBV12-3 or TRBV12-4 with TRBJ2-3, with 8 bases aligning to TRBD2. Material: cultured CD8+ T cells from PBMCs, obtained from culture after CMV antigen stimulation. The CDR3 sequence: CASSPPRGVQLNTQYF. In DNA form, the CDR3 reads TGTGCCAGCAGCCCCCCGCGGGGGGTACAATTGAATACGCAGTATTTT.